This TCR beta chain was profiled in a study of cytomegalovirus exposure and HLA in healthy donors. With 60 Vbeta and 13 Jbeta primers, the PCR was carried out. Per the study methods: A follow-up analysis tallied tens of millions of unique TCR beta chains, some 11 million shared. Only in-frame clones appear in the TCRdb table, and some are missing; sequencing was by immunoSEQ multiplex PCR. D and trimming come from the DNA, and the V and J calls and clone size come from that table. The sample has about 150,000 clones, about 68% seen once; the top ten hold approximately 2.1%. V dropped 2 bases and J dropped 0 bases, with 11 bases sitting between them. Germline V gives CDR1 MNHEY, CDR2 SVGAGI. The CDR3 contains 15 residues. Study results and limitations: Cytomegalovirus-associated status was assigned to more than 150 TCR beta chains. Several of the most significant clusters appeared linked to common viral pathogens, based on a later analysis.

About this clone itself: The target antigen is unknown.

This sequence joins TRBV6-5 and TRBJ2-7, with D perhaps matching TRBD2 (7 bases). Source material: PBMCs. The sequence was collected from a man aged 30-40 years in good health and CMV-seronegative. CDR3 nucleotide sequence: TGTGCCAGCAGTTACGAGGGGGGGAGCTCCTACGAGCAGTACTTC. Translated: CASSYEGGSSYEQYF.